This T cell receptor (beta chain) was captured in a study of CD8 T cells in ankylosing spondylitis. The CDR3 contains 14 residues. Trimming cost V 2 bases and J 3 bases, with 11 bases left between them. The germline V gene encodes CDR1 MNHEY and CDR2 SVGEGT. Study-level results: According to the report, clones linked to the disease were significantly enriched in matched synovial fluid samples taken from ankylosing spondylitis patients.

In this sample, this clonotype turned up many times. Its antigen is not identified. Quantitative 5'-RACE with molecular barcodes was used to make the TCR beta libraries. TCRdb re-analysed the 5' RACE reads in MiXCR, keeping a single row per CDR3 protein. The data hold roughly 230,000 distinct CDR3 sequences, with under 12% observed a single time. The receptor's source is a male donor with ankylosing spondylitis or in good health (not recorded which). The sequenced material came from blood, either unsorted or a sorted T cell fraction (not recorded which). This chain connects TRBV6-2 or TRBV6-3 to TRBJ2-7, with D possibly matching TRBD2 (5 bases). The CDR3 loop is CASSYPGRGYEQYF. DNA for the CDR3: TGTGCCAGCAGTTACCCTGGACGGGGCTACGAGCAGTACTTC.